This TCR beta chain was found in a study of blood T cell repertoires in COVID-19. Study background: Spain, Italy and the United States supplied samples that represented acute and convalescent COVID-19. Sources were T cells, B-cell-depleted T cells, or PBMCs; the material itself was cDNA or gDNA.

CDR3 size: 15 residues. V trimming: 1 base; J trimming: 5 bases; junction bases outside the gene matches: 4. Looked up from germline, CDR1 is SEHNR and CDR2 is FQNEAQ (reference sequence). Original analysis: Amplifying reference gene primers gave estimates of nucleated cell counts. Assay: immunoSEQ multiplex PCR; the TCRdb copy retains only in-frame clones and omits some. The V and J calls and clone size were taken over from that table, and D and trimming were inferred from the DNA. The sample includes about 180,000 clones, under 90% seen only once; the top ten take 5.5% to 7.5%. The clonotype was recovered from a human donor in a cohort sampled during active COVID-19. The rearrangement joins TRBV7-9 to TRBJ2-1; TRBD2 matches at 8 bases. The sequencing sample was made of peripheral blood. The CDR3 protein is CASSLGGGGNNEQFF. The CDR3 nucleotides are TGTGCCAGCAGCTTAGGTGGCGGGGGGAACAATGAGCAGTTCTTC.